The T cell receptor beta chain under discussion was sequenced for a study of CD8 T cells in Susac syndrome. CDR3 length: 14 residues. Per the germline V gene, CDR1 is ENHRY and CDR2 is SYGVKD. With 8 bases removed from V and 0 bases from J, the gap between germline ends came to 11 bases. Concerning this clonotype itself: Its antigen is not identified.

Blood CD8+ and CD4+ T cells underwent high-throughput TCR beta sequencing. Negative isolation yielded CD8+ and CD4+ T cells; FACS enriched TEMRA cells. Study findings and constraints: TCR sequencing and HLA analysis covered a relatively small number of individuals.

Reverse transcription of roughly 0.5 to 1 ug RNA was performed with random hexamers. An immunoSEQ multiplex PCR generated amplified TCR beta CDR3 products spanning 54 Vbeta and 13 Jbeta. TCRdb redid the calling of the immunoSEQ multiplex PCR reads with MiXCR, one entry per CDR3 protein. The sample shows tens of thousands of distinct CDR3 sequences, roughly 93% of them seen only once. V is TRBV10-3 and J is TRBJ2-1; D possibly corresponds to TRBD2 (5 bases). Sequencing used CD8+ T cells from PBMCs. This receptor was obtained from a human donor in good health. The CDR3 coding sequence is TGTGCCATCGGGCGGGCGGGCTCCTACAATGAGCAGTTCTTC. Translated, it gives CAIGRAGSYNEQFF.